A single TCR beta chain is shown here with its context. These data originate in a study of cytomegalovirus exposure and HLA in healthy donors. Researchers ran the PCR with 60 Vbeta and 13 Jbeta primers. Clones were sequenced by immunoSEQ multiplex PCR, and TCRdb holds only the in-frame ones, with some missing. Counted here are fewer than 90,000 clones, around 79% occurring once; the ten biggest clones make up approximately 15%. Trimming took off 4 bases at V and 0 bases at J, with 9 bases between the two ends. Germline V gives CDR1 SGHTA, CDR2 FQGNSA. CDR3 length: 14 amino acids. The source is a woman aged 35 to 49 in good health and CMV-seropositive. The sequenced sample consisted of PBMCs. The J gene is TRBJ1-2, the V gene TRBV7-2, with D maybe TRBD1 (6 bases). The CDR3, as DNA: TGTGCCAGCAGCTCGGGACATACTAACTATGGCTACACCTTC. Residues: CASSSGHTNYGYTF.